Each of the 30 T cell receptor beta chains below was sequenced from the same sample in a study of identifying expanded T cells in peripheral blood (dated by TCRdb to the late 2010s). Library preparation employed the immunoSEQ multiplex PCR assay. TCRdb holds this immuneACCESS table with in-frame rearrangements only. Some clones are missing; in checked studies, unresolved V genes explain under half, and the rest has no known cause. Within this sample are around 120,000 clones, with around 88% of them counted one time only. 8% to 9% of the sample lies in the top ten. Input material: blood. The receptors stem from a person aged 18-70 years in good health.

The J gene is TRBJ1-2, the V gene TRBV6-5; 8 nucleotides line up with TRBD1. V trimming: 6 bases; J trimming: 5 bases; junction bases outside the gene matches: 8. The CDR3 contains 14 residues. Germline CDR1 reads MNHEY; CDR2 reads SVGAGI. CDR3 loop: CASRPWTGWYGYTF. CDR3 DNA: TGTGCCAGCAGACCATGGACAGGGTGGTATGGCTACACCTTC.

V gene TRBV9 combines with J gene TRBJ2-7; 10 bases fit TRBD1. Germline CDR1 reads SGDLS; CDR2 reads YYNGEE. Germline trimming cut 2 bases from V and 0 bases from J; bases unmatched to any gene: 5. The CDR3 covers 16 residues. The CDR3 DNA sequence: TGTGCCAGCAGCGTTGCCGGGACAGGGGCCTCCTACGAGCAGTACTTC. Its translation: CASSVAGTGASYEQYF.

V and J are TRBV7-9 and TRBJ1-5, with TRBD1 identical over 7 bases. Unmatched junction bases numbered 9, after V lost 7 bases and J lost 3 bases. CDR3 length: 15 residues. Germline V lookup: CDR1 SEHNR, CDR2 FQNEAQ (reference sequence). The DNA of the CDR3 is TGTGCCAGCATGAGACCAGGACAGGTCAATCAGCCCCAGCATTTT. Its protein is CASMRPGQVNQPQHF.

J is TRBJ2-1 and V is TRBV10-3, with 8 positions matching TRBD1. The CDR3 length is 14 residues. Germline CDR1 is ENHRY and CDR2 is SYGVKD. Trimming cost V 7 bases and J 3 bases; bases outside gene matches: 5. CDR3 protein: CAITGTGRYNEQFF. The DNA for the CDR3 is TGTGCCATCACTGGGACAGGACGCTACAATGAGCAGTTCTTC.

J is TRBJ2-2 and V is TRBV9, with TRBD1 matching 9 bases. The CDR3 totals 16 residues. The J segment lost 3 bases and the V segment lost 3 bases, leaving 6 bases of the junction unmatched. Germline V gives CDR1 SGDLS, CDR2 YYNGEE. For the CDR3, the DNA is TGTGCCAGCAGCGCTCGGACAGGGGTAGACACCGGGGAGCTGTTTTTT. It translates to CASSARTGVDTGELFF. Using reference TRBV9 and TRBJ2-2 for the parts outside the CDR3, the full variable domain is DSGVTQTPKHLITATGQRVTLRCSPRSGDLSVYWYQQSLDQGLQFLIQYYNGEERAKGNILERFSAQQFPDLHSELNLSSLELGDSALYFCASSARTGVDTGELFFGEGSRLTVL.

CDR3 amino acids: CASSLKTGMNTGELFF. CDR3 nucleotide sequence: TGCGCCAGCAGCTTGAAGACAGGGATGAACACCGGGGAGCTGTTTTTT. The genes are TRBV5-1 and TRBJ2-2; 7 nucleotides match TRBD1. V was clipped by 1 base and J by 1 base; unmatched bases: 4. In germline, CDR1 is SGHRS, CDR2 YFSETQ. The CDR3 has 16 residues.

V usage is TRBV5-1 and J usage is TRBJ1-4; D might be TRBD1 (6 bases). The CDR3 is 16 residues long. Trimming pared 5 bases from V and 0 bases from J, leaving 14 bases between. Per germline, CDR1 SGHRS and CDR2 YFSETQ. As DNA, the CDR3 is TGCGCCAGCAGATCCGGACAGATTGCAACTAATGAAAAACTGTTTTTT. Its protein is CASRSGQIATNEKLFF.

Comment on this clone: A read error may account for a junction end that differs from germline. The chain uses TRBV10-2 and TRBJ2-1, with 10 bases that match TRBD2. Germline V CDR1 and CDR2: WSHSY, SAAADI. This CDR3 is built from 17 residues. DNA of the CDR3: TGCGCTAGCAGTGATCCCTGGACTAGCGGCTCCTACAATGAGCAGTTCTTC. This codes for CASSDPWTSGSYNEQFF.

The CDR3, as DNA: TGCGCCAGCAGCCAAGAAGGGTACAATGAGCAGTTCTTC. Translated, it gives CASSQEGYNEQFF. The chain carries TRBV4-3 and TRBJ2-1, with no clear D. Trimming cost V 0 bases and J 4 bases, with 4 bases left between them. The CDR3 is 13 amino acids. Per germline, CDR1 LGHNA and CDR2 YSLEER.

The table lists this clone with many counts. The J gene is TRBJ2-2, the V gene TRBV30, with TRBD2 identical over 8 bases. The germline gives CDR1 GTSNPN, CDR2 SVGIG (reference sequence). The V and J ends lost 1 base and 3 bases, in that order; junction bases with no gene match: 4. The CDR3 covers 15 residues. The CDR3 DNA sequence: TGTGCCTGGAGTGGATTAGCGGGATACACCGGGGAGCTGTTTTTT. It yields the protein CAWSGLAGYTGELFF.

For this clone: Other DNA sequences within the sample encode an identical CDR3. This chain links TRBV9 with TRBJ2-6; D might be TRBD2 (5 bases). This CDR3 region has 15 residues. Germline loops: CDR1 SGDLS, CDR2 YYNGEE. V was shortened by 3 bases and J by 0 bases, with 7 bases between the two germline ends. CDR3 coding DNA: TGTGCCAGCAGCGCGGGAAGCTCTGGGGCCAACGTCCTGACTTTC. It yields the protein CASSAGSSGANVLTF.

This chain links TRBV19 with TRBJ2-3; D perhaps matches TRBD2 (5 bases). V was trimmed by 5 bases and J by 5 bases, leaving 14 bases between them. CDR3 length: 14 residues. Looked up from germline, CDR1 is LNHDA and CDR2 is SQIVND (reference sequence). As DNA, the CDR3 is TGTGCCAGTAGTTCGACTAATTTCGTAGATACGCAGTATTTT. It encodes CASSSTNFVDTQYF.

The chain links TRBV28 to TRBJ2-3, with D hard to call. V shed 5 bases and J shed 1 base, with 10 bases lying between them. Germline CDR1 and CDR2: MDHEN and SYDVKM. The CDR3 is 14 amino acids. The CDR3 region has the DNA TGTGCCAGCAGTAAGGCGGACGGCACAGATACGCAGTATTTT. This codes for CASSKADGTDTQYF. The full variable domain, in which reference TRBV28 and TRBJ2-3 provide the parts outside the CDR3, is DVKVTQSSRYLVKRTGEKVFLECVQDMDHENMFWYRQDPGLGLRLIYFSYDVKMKEKGDIPEGYSVSREKKERFSLILESASTNQTSMYLCASSKADGTDTQYFGPGTRLTVL.

This clone appeared once. The CDR3 DNA follows: TGCGCCAGCAGCACCCCGCCACAGGGTTCCGAGCAGTACTTC. This translates into CASSTPPQGSEQYF. The chain carries TRBV5-1 and TRBJ2-7; the D gene is possibly TRBD1 (6 bases). The germline V and J ends were trimmed by 4 bases and 6 bases, with 17 bases remaining between them. There are 14 residues in the CDR3. Germline assignment: CDR1 SGHRS and CDR2 YFSETQ.

V usage is TRBV5-1 and J usage is TRBJ2-1; unclear D gene. CDR1 is SGHRS, CDR2 YFSETQ, per germline. Trimming removed 4 bases at V and 8 bases at J, with 13 bases between. The CDR3 is made up of 13 amino acids. CDR3 residues: CASSPAGYDEQFF. In DNA, the CDR3 is TGCGCCAGCAGCCCCGCAGGTTACGATGAGCAGTTCTTC.

The chain has TRBV18 and TRBJ1-4; 10 nucleotides agree with TRBD1. This CDR3 is 15 amino acids long. Germline V gives CDR1 KGHSH, CDR2 LQKENI. With V trimmed by 5 bases and J by 6 bases, 6 bases remained unmatched. In nucleotides, the CDR3 is TGTGCCAGCTCAACTGCCGGGACAGGGGATGAAAAACTGTTTTTT. Residues: CASSTAGTGDEKLFF. The full variable domain, in which reference TRBV18 and TRBJ1-4 provide the parts outside the CDR3, is NAGVMQNPRHLVRRRGQEARLRCSPMKGHSHVYWYRQLPEEGLKFMVYLQKENIIDESGMPKERFSAEFPKEGPSILRIQQVVRGDSAAYFCASSTAGTGDEKLFFGSGTQLSVL.

This rearrangement joins TRBV2 to TRBJ2-7; the match to TRBD2 covers 12 bases. The CDR3 is 14 amino acids. The V gene's germline CDR1 is SNHLY and CDR2 FYNNEI. V shed 6 bases and J 5 bases; nucleotides not matched to a gene: 5. CDR3 nucleotide sequence: TGTGCCAGCAGAAGACTAGCGGGAGTCGACGAGCAGTACTTC. Translation gives CASRRLAGVDEQYF.

The CDR3 sequence: CASGTGENTIYF. The CDR3 region has the DNA TGTGCCAGCGGGACAGGGGAGAACACCATATATTTT. This sequence joins TRBV28 and TRBJ1-3; TRBD1 aligns across 10 bases. The CDR3 runs 12 residues. J was trimmed by 7 bases and V by 8 bases; bases with no gene match: 2. From germline, CDR1 is MDHEN and CDR2 SYDVKM.

This rearrangement joins TRBV28 to TRBJ1-3; D is uncertain. The germline V and J ends were trimmed by 6 bases and 0 bases, with 12 bases remaining between them. Germline V gene sequence: CDR1 MDHEN, CDR2 SYDVKM. The CDR3 consists of 15 residues. Here the CDR3 reads CASRGGVHSGNTIYF. The CDR3 DNA sequence: TGTGCCAGCAGGGGTGGGGTCCACTCTGGAAACACCATATATTTT.

In its sample, this clone was seen once. The rearrangement uses TRBV6-6 and TRBJ2-3, with D unresolved. V lost 3 bases to trimming and J lost 0 bases, with 10 bases between them. The CDR3 has 15 residues. Germline V gene lookup returns CDR1 MNHNY and CDR2 SVGAGI (reference sequence). The CDR3 nucleotides are TGTGCCAGCAGTTATGCGGCGGCCAGCACAGATACGCAGTATTTT. Its translation: CASSYAAASTDTQYF.

The V gene is TRBV4-1, the J gene TRBJ1-3; D remains unclear. Trimming left V 0 bases short and J 0 bases short, with 6 bases between. From germline, CDR1 is MGHRA and CDR2 YSYEKL. The CDR3 length is 15 residues. CDR3 sequence: CASSQDRSSGNTIYF. In DNA form, the CDR3 reads TGCGCCAGCAGCCAAGACAGAAGCTCTGGAAACACCATATATTTT.

The chain combines TRBV6-1 with TRBJ2-7, with 9 nucleotides matching TRBD1. V dropped 4 bases and J dropped 8; count of bases not matched to a gene: 9. CDR1 and CDR2 (germline): MNHNS, SASEGT. The CDR3 consists of 14 residues. The DNA of the CDR3 is TGTGCCAGCAGTGCGACCGGGACAGGGACGAAGCAGTACTTC. It codes for CASSATGTGTKQYF.

The chain recombines TRBV9 with TRBJ2-1; 9 bases line up with TRBD2. Germline assignment: CDR1 SGDLS and CDR2 YYNGEE. The CDR3 is 17 amino acids. The ends lost 0 bases at V and 2 bases at J; junction bases unmatched: 6. Here the CDR3 reads CASSVGDSGRPYNEQFF. Written as DNA, the CDR3 is TGTGCCAGCAGCGTAGGTGATAGCGGGAGACCCTACAATGAGCAGTTCTTC.

The chain employs TRBV10-3 and TRBJ2-3; D not resolved. CDR3 length equals 13 residues. The germline V and J ends were trimmed by 2 bases and 2 bases, with 5 bases remaining between them. Germline CDR1 and CDR2: ENHRY and SYGVKD. The chain's CDR3 is CAISEGITDTQYF. The CDR3 DNA reads as TGTGCCATCAGTGAGGGGATCACAGATACGCAGTATTTT.

This clone was seen just once. The CDR3 is CASRKGDRGVTDTQYF. The DNA of the CDR3 is TGTGCCAGCAGGAAAGGGGACAGGGGAGTCACAGATACGCAGTATTTT. The chain couples TRBV27 to TRBJ2-3, with 10 bases fitting TRBD1. V lost 6 bases and J lost 2; bases outside the gene matches: 8. CDR1 MNHEY and CDR2 SMNVEV come from the germline V gene (reference sequence). The CDR3 covers 16 residues.

The chain carries TRBV10-3 and TRBJ2-7; D is unclear. The germline V and J ends were trimmed by 4 bases and 4 bases, with 8 bases remaining between them. Germline CDR1 reads ENHRY; CDR2 reads SYGVKD. This CDR3 has 12 amino acids. The CDR3 DNA reads as TGTGCCATCAGTGGTCTGGGTTACGAGCAGTACTTC. It specifies CAISGLGYEQYF.

V and J are TRBV4-1 and TRBJ1-1; D unclear. The CDR3 extends over 14 amino acids. CDR1 is MGHRA and CDR2 is YSYEKL in the germline V gene. V shed 0 bases and J shed 3 bases, with 8 bases lying between them. The CDR3 loop reads CASSQDWQHTEAFF. CDR3 nucleotides: TGCGCCAGCAGCCAAGATTGGCAACACACTGAAGCTTTCTTT.

This chain joins TRBV7-2 and TRBJ1-3, with 8 nucleotides matching TRBD1. The CDR3 is 14 residues long. The J segment lost 3 bases and the V segment lost 5 bases, leaving 3 bases of the junction unmatched. Germline lookup yields CDR1 SGHTA and CDR2 FQGNSA. CDR3 nucleotides: TGTGCCAGCAGCCGGACAGGGAGTGGAAACACCATATATTTT. Protein sequence: CASSRTGSGNTIYF.

This rearrangement joins TRBV29-1 to TRBJ2-2; 8 positions agree with TRBD2. Germline trimming cut 6 bases from V and 9 bases from J; bases unmatched to any gene: 6. Germline V lookup: CDR1 SQVTM, CDR2 ANQGSEA. The CDR3 has 12 amino acids. The CDR3 bases are TGCAGCGTGGAAAGCGGGAGTCGGGAGCTGTTTTTT. This gives the protein CSVESGSRELFF.

There are a few counts of this clone. Other DNA sequences within the sample encode an identical CDR3. The chain employs TRBV7-7 and TRBJ1-3; D uncertain. Trimming left V 1 base short and J 4 bases short, with 5 bases between. CDR1 is SSHAT and CDR2 is FNYEAQ in the germline V gene (reference sequence). This CDR3 contains 13 residues. The CDR3 DNA sequence: TGTGCCAGCAGCTTAGGGCCCGGAAACACCATATATTTT. Protein: CASSLGPGNTIYF.